The 19 T cell receptor beta chains in this list originate from one sample, sequenced in a study of cytomegalovirus exposure and HLA in healthy donors. It was with 60 Vbeta and 13 Jbeta primers that the PCR ran. Produced via immunoSEQ multiplex PCR; TCRdb's table is partial and in-frame only. The sample carries roughly 130,000 clones, approximately 61% recorded once. Sequenced sample: PBMCs. The receptor set was obtained from a man aged 25-45 years in good health and CMV-seropositive.

The sample holds one count of this clone. This chain links TRBV7-9 with TRBJ2-7, with 10 bases lining up with TRBD1. The CDR3 extends over 16 amino acids. The ends lost 5 bases at V and 4 bases at J; junction bases unmatched: 11. Germline CDR1 SEHNR, CDR2 FQNEAQ (reference sequence). The CDR3 loop is CASSHRDRGHPYEQYF. The CDR3 DNA follows: TGTGCCAGCAGCCACCGGGACAGGGGACACCCATACGAGCAGTACTTC. The full variable domain, rest sourced from reference TRBV7-9 and TRBJ2-7, is DTGVSQNPRHKITKRGQNVTFRCDPISEHNRLYWYRQTLGQGPEFLTYFQNEAQLEKSRLLSDRFSAERPKGSFSTLEIQRTEQGDSAMYLCASSHRDRGHPYEQYFGPGTRLTVT.

The chain combines TRBV28 with TRBJ2-1, with D possibly matching TRBD2 (5 bases). This CDR3 is built from 11 residues. Germline CDR1 MDHEN, CDR2 SYDVKM. Trimming shortened V by 8 bases and J by 3 bases, and 5 bases separated the two germline ends. The CDR3 sequence is CASRDYNEQFF. The CDR3 coding sequence is TGTGCCAGCCGGGACTACAATGAGCAGTTCTTC.

This clone was counted only a few times. The genes are TRBV10-3 and TRBJ2-3; 12 bases are a match to TRBD2. The CDR3 is 19 amino acids. Germline loops: CDR1 ENHRY, CDR2 SYGVKD. J gave up 3 bases and V 0 bases, and 10 bases lay outside the gene matches. This CDR3 reads CAISESPLAGGLSTDTQYF. In DNA, the CDR3 is TGTGCCATCAGTGAGTCTCCGCTAGCGGGAGGGTTGTCGACAGATACGCAGTATTTT.

The chain links TRBV19 to TRBJ2-1; D is possibly TRBD2 (5 bases). There are 17 residues in the CDR3. The germline CDR1 and CDR2 sequences are LNHDA and SQIVND (reference sequence). The V gene lost 6 bases and the J gene lost 3 bases, with 21 bases spanning the gap. DNA for the CDR3: TGTGCCAGTAGCACAATACGGGGAAAACTTAACTACAATGAGCAGTTCTTC. The encoded protein is CASSTIRGKLNYNEQFF.

This clone was recorded only once. This rearrangement joins TRBV10-3 to TRBJ2-3; 7 positions agree with TRBD2. This CDR3 has 13 residues. Germline lookup yields CDR1 ENHRY and CDR2 SYGVKD. V lost 4 bases, J lost 2 bases, and 0 bases stayed unmatched. The CDR3 here is CAISGDYTDTQYF. The CDR3 DNA reads TGTGCCATCAGTGGGGACTACACAGATACGCAGTATTTT.

In its sample, this clone was seen a few times. V and J are TRBV5-1 and TRBJ2-1; possible D gene TRBD2, 5 bases. The CDR3 sequence is 13 residues long. With 0 bases removed from V and 8 bases from J, the gap between germline ends came to 9 bases. From germline, CDR1 is SGHRS and CDR2 YFSETQ. The CDR3 sequence is CASSLGGPDEQFF. The DNA for the CDR3 is TGCGCCAGCAGCTTGGGAGGGCCCGATGAGCAGTTCTTC. The entire variable domain, with the rest obtained from reference TRBV5-1 and TRBJ2-1, is as follows: KAGVTQTPRYLIKTRGQQVTLSCSPISGHRSVSWYQQTPGQGLQFLFEYFSETQRNKGNFPGRFSGRQFSNSRSEMNVSTLELGDSALYLCASSLGGPDEQFFGPGTRLTVL.

The gene calls are TRBV2 and TRBJ1-5; D is perhaps TRBD1 (6 bases). Trimming removed 4 bases at V and 4 bases at J, with 11 bases between. The CDR3 totals 14 residues. The germline V gene encodes CDR1 SNHLY and CDR2 FYNNEI. The DNA of the CDR3 is TGTGCCAGCAGTGTAGGGACACTTAATCAGCCCCAGCATTTT. Its protein product is CASSVGTLNQPQHF.

The rearrangement links TRBV29-1 to TRBJ1-1; D might be TRBD1 (5 bases). Germline-derived CDR1 and CDR2 are SQVTM and ANQGSEA. The V and J ends lost 6 bases and 11 bases respectively, with 19 bases between them. This CDR3 comprises 12 residues. The CDR3 spells CSVGWGDLYAFF. CDR3 DNA sequence: TGCAGCGTCGGATGGGGGGACCTTTATGCTTTCTTT.

The gene calls are TRBV7-3 and TRBJ2-7; 8 nucleotides line up with TRBD1. CDR3 size: 14 residues. The junction had 6 bases not matched to a gene; V was cut back by 5 bases and J by 3 bases. CDR1 SGHTA and CDR2 FQGTGA come from the germline V gene. CDR3 amino acids: CASSRGQGHYEQYF. CDR3 in DNA: TGTGCCAGCAGCCGAGGACAGGGTCACTACGAGCAGTACTTC.

CDR3 coding DNA: TGTGCCAGCAGTGAACCGGCAGGGTGGTACGAGCAGTACTTC. This gives the protein CASSEPAGWYEQYF. The chain carries TRBV6-1 and TRBJ2-7, with D possibly matching TRBD1 (5 bases). The CDR3 contains 14 residues. V lost 2 bases and J lost 4, with 12 bases in between. CDR1 and CDR2 from the germline V gene are MNHNS and SASEGT.

The chain recombines TRBV2 with TRBJ2-3, with a possible D match to TRBD2 (6 bases). The germline V gene encodes CDR1 SNHLY and CDR2 FYNNEI. Trimming pared 6 bases from V and 1 base from J, leaving 14 bases between. The CDR3 totals 15 residues. The CDR3 is CASSSDYLRTDTQYF. The CDR3, as DNA: TGTGCCAGCAGCTCGGACTACCTACGCACAGATACGCAGTATTTT. The variable domain in full, completed from reference TRBV2 and TRBJ2-3, reads EPEVTQTPSHQVTQMGQEVILRCVPISNHLYFYWYRQILGQKVEFLVSFYNNEISEKSEIFDDQFSVERPDGSNFTLKIRSTKLEDSAMYFCASSSDYLRTDTQYFGPGTRLTVL.

The chain has TRBV10-3 and TRBJ1-2; TRBD1 matches at 11 bases. The CDR3 is 15 amino acids. Per germline, CDR1 ENHRY and CDR2 SYGVKD. V gave up 3 bases and J gave up 5 bases; unmatched junction bases: 5. CDR3 DNA: TGTGCCATCAGTGAACCGGGACAGGGGGTTTATGGCTACACCTTC. It translates to CAISEPGQGVYGYTF.

V gene TRBV29-1 combines with J gene TRBJ2-5; the match to TRBD2 covers 10 bases. CDR3 length equals 20 residues. CDR1 and CDR2 (germline): SQVTM, ANQGSEA. J was trimmed by 1 base and V by 2 bases; bases with no gene match: 19. CDR3 region: CSVEIGLGGTSGTFQETQYF. CDR3 nucleotide sequence: TGCAGCGTTGAAATCGGGTTGGGCGGCACTAGCGGGACCTTCCAAGAGACCCAGTACTTC.

CDR3 bases: TGCGCCAGCAGCTTGCCCACCACTCGGGAGACCCAGTACTTC. This translates into CASSLPTTRETQYF. The gene calls are TRBV5-1 and TRBJ2-5; no definite D call. The germline CDR1 and CDR2 sequences are SGHRS and YFSETQ. V was shortened by 1 base and J by 5 bases, with 12 bases between the two germline ends. This CDR3 region has 14 residues. Combining the CDR3 with reference TRBV5-1 and TRBJ2-5 gives the whole variable domain KAGVTQTPRYLIKTRGQQVTLSCSPISGHRSVSWYQQTPGQGLQFLFEYFSETQRNKGNFPGRFSGRQFSNSRSEMNVSTLELGDSALYLCASSLPTTRETQYFGPGTRLLVL.

The DNA of the CDR3 is TGTGCCAGCAGTGCCCAGGGGGCTGAAGCTTTCTTT. It yields the protein CASSAQGAEAFF. V gene TRBV2 combines with J gene TRBJ1-1, with TRBD1 matching 7 bases. The V and J ends lost 4 bases and 6 bases, in that order; junction bases with no gene match: 2. This CDR3 region has 12 residues. Germline CDR1 is SNHLY and CDR2 is FYNNEI.

CDR3 in DNA: TGTGCCAGCAGCGTAAGGCACAGACCCTTAGGGGCTAATGAAAAACTGTTTTTT. Residues: CASSVRHRPLGANEKLFF. This chain joins TRBV9 and TRBJ1-4; perhaps TRBD1 as D (5 bases). V lost 1 base, J lost 3 bases, and 19 bases lay in between. Per germline, CDR1 SGDLS and CDR2 YYNGEE. The CDR3 has 18 residues.

V usage is TRBV7-3 and J usage is TRBJ2-1; the match to TRBD2 covers 10 bases. The CDR3 is made up of 18 amino acids. With 1 base clipped from V and 8 bases from J, the junction kept 14 bases outside the gene matches. Germline V gives CDR1 SGHTA, CDR2 FQGTGA. CDR3 residues: CASSLMASGSLLSHEQFF. DNA for the CDR3: TGTGCCAGCAGCTTAATGGCTAGCGGGAGTCTCCTCTCTCATGAGCAGTTCTTC.

The rearrangement links TRBV7-9 to TRBJ2-5, with 9 bases lining up with TRBD2. Looked up from germline, CDR1 is SEHNR and CDR2 is FQNEAQ (reference sequence). With V trimmed by 5 bases and J by 1 base, 5 bases remained unmatched. This CDR3 is 15 amino acids long. This CDR3 is CASSLGTSSQETQYF. The CDR3 coding sequence is TGTGCCAGCAGCCTCGGGACTAGCAGCCAAGAGACCCAGTACTTC.

The DNA for the CDR3 is TGTGCCAGCAGTCGGACTAGCGGGAGTTTTCGTGGCAATGAGCAGTTCTTC. Translated, it gives CASSRTSGSFRGNEQFF. V is TRBV28 and J is TRBJ2-1; 13 bases agree with TRBD2. From germline, CDR1 is MDHEN and CDR2 SYDVKM. This CDR3 is 17 amino acids long. Trimming cost V 5 bases and J 6 bases; bases outside gene matches: 10.